The 9 T cell receptor beta chains given below trace back to one sample, sequenced in a study of CD8 T cells in Susac syndrome. RNA amounts of roughly 0.45 to 1 ug underwent reverse transcription with random hexamers. A single record per CDR3 protein comes from TCRdb applying MiXCR to the immunoSEQ multiplex PCR reads. The top ten hold 0.41% of the sample, which has about 83,000 distinct CDR3 sequences, approximately 96% seen once. Sequencing was carried out using CD8+ T cells from PBMCs. The receptors stem from a human donor with Susac syndrome.

The chain couples TRBV12-3 or TRBV12-4 to TRBJ2-1; perhaps TRBD2 as D (5 bases). CDR3 length: 13 residues. Deletions cut 8 bases from V and 7 bases from J, with 15 bases between. The chain's CDR3 is CASGVRSGNEQFF. The DNA for the CDR3 is TGTGCCAGCGGGGTCCGGAGCGGTAATGAGCAGTTCTTC.

The J gene is TRBJ2-1, the V gene TRBV9; D is possibly TRBD2 (6 bases). V shed 4 bases and J shed 4 bases, with 18 bases lying between them. CDR1 SGDLS and CDR2 YYNGEE come from the germline V gene. The CDR3 contains 16 residues. The CDR3 region has the DNA TGTGCCAGCAGCCGTCAGCGGGCCCAGCCGTACAATGAGCAGTTCTTC. Amino acids: CASSRQRAQPYNEQFF.

V is TRBV6-5 and J is TRBJ2-2; D perhaps matches TRBD1 (6 bases). Germline V gives CDR1 MNHEY, CDR2 SVGAGI. The CDR3 contains 18 residues. Trimming pared 2 bases from V and 0 bases from J, leaving 16 bases between. The CDR3 nucleotides read TGTGCCAGCAGTTACCACCACTGGACAGCCACGAACACCGGGGAGCTGTTTTTT. It encodes CASSYHHWTATNTGELFF.

Here the CDR3 reads CASSIDQGVPSYEQYF. CDR3 coding DNA: TGTGCCAGCAGCATCGATCAGGGGGTACCCTCCTACGAGCAGTACTTC. This chain connects TRBV13 to TRBJ2-7; TRBD1 aligns across 7 bases. V lost 5 bases and J lost 0; bases outside the gene matches: 10. The CDR3 extends over 16 amino acids. Germline V CDR1 and CDR2: PRHDT, FYEKMQ (reference sequence).

The chain employs TRBV3-1 and TRBJ1-1, with D perhaps TRBD1 (5 bases). The CDR3 contains 13 residues. Germline loops: CDR1 LGHDT, CDR2 YNNKEL (reference sequence). V was cut by 3 bases and J by 7 bases, with 12 bases left in between. CDR3 sequence reads: CASSQDGGFEAFF. The CDR3 DNA sequence: TGTGCCAGCAGCCAGGATGGGGGGTTTGAAGCTTTCTTT.

This sequence joins TRBV20-1 and TRBJ2-5; the D gene is possibly TRBD2 (6 bases). This CDR3 region has 15 residues. With 2 bases removed from V and 1 base from J, the gap between germline ends came to 14 bases. Germline assignment: CDR1 DFQATT and CDR2 SNEGSKA (reference sequence). Here the CDR3 DNA reads TGCAGTGCTAGAAGTTGGGGGGTCTTCCAAGAGACCCAGTACTTC. It translates to CSARSWGVFQETQYF.

The V call is TRBV29-1, the J call TRBJ1-3; TRBD1 might be the D (5 bases). Trimming shortened V by 5 bases and J by 6 bases, and 20 bases separated the two germline ends. The germline gives CDR1 SQVTM, CDR2 ANQGSEA. The CDR3 totals 15 residues. The CDR3 region is CSVYWAGREENTIYF. CDR3 sequence (DNA): TGCAGCGTTTATTGGGCAGGGCGGGAAGAAAACACCATATATTTT.

The chain couples TRBV27 to TRBJ1-1, with a weak D call TRBD1 (5 bases). Germline V gene sequence: CDR1 MNHEY, CDR2 SMNVEV (reference sequence). The CDR3 totals 15 residues. V dropped 6 bases and J dropped 4 bases, with 18 bases sitting between them. The CDR3 DNA reads as TGTGCCAGCAGGGCCCCGGGACTGGTGACCACTGAAGCTTTCTTT. Its translation is CASRAPGLVTTEAFF.

The chain has TRBV4-1 and TRBJ2-2; 12 nucleotides agree with TRBD2. V was clipped by 2 bases and J by 7 bases; unmatched bases: 5. The V gene's germline CDR1 is MGHRA and CDR2 YSYEKL. The CDR3 is made up of 16 amino acids. The CDR3 coding sequence is TGCGCCAGCAGCCAACTAGCGGGAGGGCTTATCGGGGAGCTGTTTTTT. It yields the protein CASSQLAGGLIGELFF.